Here is one T cell receptor beta chain with its context. No antigen is known for it. These data are taken from a study of long-term antiretroviral therapy in people with HIV. About the research overall: The earliest samples came from an era when ART typically awaited falling CD4 counts. Study findings and constraints: Control repertoires displayed wider CDR3 length ranges than the HIV repertoires.

There were no participants with HIV treated outside the United States. The assay, immunoSEQ v3.0, was run at survey level. For each individual sample, sequencing targeted 40,000-50,000 T-cell genomes. The data were produced by immunoSEQ multiplex PCR, yet TCRdb's version contains in-frame clones alone and is incomplete. The table includes some 25,000 clones, roughly 87% detected once. V was shortened by 0 bases and J by 3 bases, with 12 bases between the two germline ends. The CDR3 covers 15 residues. Germline V gives CDR1 SGHRS, CDR2 YFSETQ. The starting material was unsorted PBMCs, obtained 1.1 years before starting antiretroviral therapy. The source of this sequence is a woman in her 30s with HIV. This chain joins TRBV5-1 and TRBJ2-5; tentative D call: TRBD1 (6 bases). The CDR3 DNA reads TGCGCCAGCAGCTTGGCCGTAGGACAGAAAGAGACCCAGTACTTC. Protein product: CASSLAVGQKETQYF.